The TCR beta chain described here comes from a study of shared clonotypes between healthy human individuals. Findings and caveats of the study: Some naive CD4 clonotypes, about 5.5%, turned up in common across several donors.

This CDR3 contains 13 residues. Per germline, CDR1 LGHNA and CDR2 YSLEER. V dropped 3 bases and J dropped 4 bases, with 9 bases sitting between them. For this clone: Antigen: not known.

Memory CD4+ cells were the fraction left after CD45RA+ naive selection. Data came from immunoSEQ multiplex PCR; TCRdb stores just in-frame clones and leaves some out. The sample holds about 2.3 million clones; about 92% are singletons and the top ten take 0.39%. The sequence derives from a man aged 18-30 years in good health. Some clones in this sample may be carry-over from other donors' samples. The chain recombines TRBV4-3 with TRBJ2-5; either TRBD1 or TRBD2 may supply D (5 bases each). Sequences were obtained from naive CD4+ T cells from PBMCs. Stated subset: CD45RA+ positively selected. The CDR3 here is CASSQGEGETQYF. The CDR3 DNA reads TGCGCCAGCAGCCAGGGGGAAGGAGAGACCCAGTACTTC.